This TCR beta chain was documented in a study of T-cell reconstitution after alpha-beta-depleted transplantation in children. Regarding the study as a whole: Alpha-beta T cells about two months after transplant reportedly derived from several hundred expanded graft clones. Hyperexpanded clones declined; after one year, newly produced T cells mostly supplied diversity. Recipient T cells and thymic progenitors that survived were the source of the high TCRbeta diversity seen at day 60 in some patients.

This clonotype has only a few counts. The antigen is undetermined. The TCRbeta library was prepared with unique molecular identifiers. MiXCR, run by TCRdb on the PCR reads, gives a single entry per CDR3 protein. The table has some 600,000 distinct CDR3 sequences, approximately 12% seen once. The CDR3 contains 21 residues. CDR1 and CDR2 (germline): MGHRA, YSYEKL. V dropped 0 bases and J dropped 5; count of bases not matched to a gene: 21. This chain connects TRBV4-1 to TRBJ2-5, with 10 positions matching TRBD2. The TCR was taken from a male patient between 5 and 17 years old who had a stem cell transplant for acute myeloid leukemia, so the T cells may come from the graft donor. The sequenced sample was PBMCs, mostly from graft donor cells, obtained 360 days after TCRalphabeta/CD19-depleted stem cell transplant. The DNA of the CDR3 is TGCGCCAGCAGCCAAGAGAACTCTGGGCTAGCGGGAGCTCTATTGGGGGAGACCCAGTACTTC. This sequence encodes CASSQENSGLAGALLGETQYF.